This T cell receptor (beta chain) appears in the sequencing data of a study of patients and donors after allogeneic stem cell transplantation. TCRdb re-called the RT-PCR reads with MiXCR, one entry per CDR3 protein. The data contain fewer than 250,000 distinct CDR3 sequences, about 14% of them singletons. The V and J ends lost 3 bases and 5 bases respectively, with 11 bases between them. Germline CDR1 is SEHNR and CDR2 is FQNEAQ (reference sequence). The CDR3 is 13 amino acids. The chain employs TRBV7-9 and TRBJ2-7; D is ambiguous. Sequencing used blood, either unsorted or a sorted T cell fraction (not recorded which). This sequence was found in a human donor who was either an allogeneic HSCT recipient or a stem cell or donor lymphocyte infusion donor (not recorded which). It is not recorded whose cells these are; they may come from a transplant donor. The CDR3 nucleotides read TGTGCCAGCAGCTTTGGGTGGGCCCACGAGCAGTACTTC. As protein: CASSFGWAHEQYF.